This TCR beta chain was retrieved from a study of T-cell memory formation after mild COVID-19. Study-wide background: Each donor largely had its own TCR clusters.

This CDR3 has 12 residues. The germline V gene encodes CDR1 MNHEY and CDR2 SVGEGT. Trimming took 8 bases from V and 3 from J, leaving 8 bases between them. General study results and limits: Pre-infection memory showed some responding clones, and this suggested that cross-reactive memory joined. CD4+ contracting clones lay mainly in CM and EM, CD8+ ones in EMRA. Confirmation of SARS-CoV-2 specificity was lacking for second-wave clones peaking day 37.

TCRdb used MiXCR to reprocess the 5' RACE reads, holding one entry per CDR3 protein. Altogether 180,000 or so distinct CDR3 sequences are present, approximately 10% being singletons, with the ten largest covering 3% to 4%. This clonotype was counted many times. The antigen is unknown. V usage is TRBV6-2 or TRBV6-3 and J usage is TRBJ2-1; possibly TRBD1 or TRBD2 for D (6 bases each). The sample consisted of PBMCs or a T cell subset sorted from them (not recorded which). The TCR was taken from a man in his late teens or twenties who had mild COVID-19 (a few samples of this study predate the infection). Cell type and time point are not known. The CDR3 DNA follows: TGTGCCAGCGGGGGGCGCTACAATGAGCAGTTCTTC. Translation: CASGGRYNEQFF.